The TCR beta chain under discussion was sequenced for a study of T cells after yellow fever vaccination. As for the study in general: When fractions had low cell numbers, they were prepared with SMART-Seq v4 Ultra Low Input.

The CDR3 extends over 22 amino acids. Each CDR3 protein is one row after TCRdb ran MiXCR on the 5' RACE reads. The sample holds more than 90,000 distinct CDR3 sequences, 8% to 9.5% seen once. The source material was CD8+ T cells sorted from PBMCs, sampled 45 days after the yellow fever booster vaccination. The rearrangement joins TRBV21-1 to TRBJ2-4; the D call of TRBD2 is as the table states it, not checked on the DNA. TRBV21-1 corresponds to a pseudogene. This receptor was taken from a man aged 30-40 years who received the YFV17D yellow fever vaccine. CDR3 sequence (DNA): TGTGCCAGCAGCAAAGACCCTAAGGCCAGGATAGCGGGAGAAGGGCTCAAAAACATTCAGTACTTC. The encoded protein is CASSKDPKARIAGEGLKNIQYF.